This is a list of T cell receptor beta chains from one sample in a study of T-cell memory formation after mild COVID-19. MiXCR, run by TCRdb on the 5' RACE reads, gives a single entry per CDR3 protein. The table includes fewer than 350,000 distinct CDR3 sequences, roughly 13% detected once. Material: PBMCs or a T cell subset sorted from them (not recorded which). The source of these receptors is a young man who had mild COVID-19 (a few samples of this study predate the infection). Cell type and time point are not known. The CDR3 runs from the conserved cysteine through the conserved F or W. The order of the fields is D gene, V gene, CDR3 length, CDR3 protein. A D gene is named only where the DNA matches it firmly.

>NA|TRBV3-1|13
CASSQGRRTEAFF
>NA|TRBV21-1|18
CASSKPLPTGTPSYEQYF
>NA|TRBV5-1|16
CASSLAHGEQGETQYF
>NA|TRBV5-1|14
CASSLGRSVDTQYF
>TRBD1|TRBV23-1|16
CAGPGQNNSGANVLTF
>NA|TRBV5-1|15
CASSLFLGERSPLHF
>NA|TRBV30|12
CAWSGGAHGYTF
>NA|TRBV4-1|16
CASSQVGQGKMDEQFF
>TRBD1|TRBV7-2|15
CASADRAHSNQPQHF
>NA|TRBV6-6|13
CASSFFPTGELFF
>NA|TRBV6-1|13
CASSEGTNNEQFF
>NA|TRBV7-2|15
CASSPGVARADEQFF
>NA|TRBV4-1|16
CASSQVNLVSTDTQYF
>TRBD2|TRBV20-1|14
CSARVASGNNEQFF
>TRBD2|TRBV7-2|15
CASSLHSGGGETQYF
>NA|TRBV4-2|14
CASSPWREIYGYTF
>NA|TRBV24-1|16
CATSDVPRGPHNEQFF
>NA|TRBV24-1|17
CATSTIQGRYLNTEAFF
>NA|TRBV20-1|14
CSARVFTGNTEAFF
>NA|TRBV5-1|13
CASSLGPNNEQFF
>TRBD1|TRBV12-3/TRBV12-4|15
CASSQERGLNSPLHF
>NA|TRBV5-1|13
CASSVPGEDIQYF
>NA|TRBV6-2/TRBV6-3|15
CASSRRTGPDGGYTF
>TRBD2|TRBV5-6|14
CASSAGRGFYEQYF
>TRBD1|TRBV12-3/TRBV12-4|14
CASNYRQGRTGYTF
>TRBD2|TRBV6-7|13
CASIAGAHNEQFF
>TRBD1|TRBV20-1|13
CSAKRTGDYEQYF
>NA|TRBV5-1|14
CASSLAYLNTEAFF
>TRBD1|TRBV5-1|18
CASSFGSAGTGGAYEQYF
>NA|TRBV7-9|14
CASSSRVSVNEQFF
>NA|TRBV24-1|14
CATSDRGSPDTQYF
>NA|TRBV7-9|15
CASSLVVGFQETQYF
>TRBD2|TRBV12-3/TRBV12-4|15
CASSYGSGTYNEQFF
>NA|TRBV20-1|13
CSATGGGAEGYTF
>NA|TRBV7-2|12
CASSLRRTEAFF
>NA|TRBV20-1|13
CSAMAGVNQPQHF
>NA|TRBV3-1|13
CASSQDRGFGTSF
>NA|TRBV20-1|12
CSAEQVTDTQYF
>NA|TRBV5-1|13
CASSPEGNQPQHF
>NA|TRBV4-3|13
CASSQDEGQPQHF
>TRBD1|TRBV5-1|14
CASSWGTGGYGYTF
>NA|TRBV7-6|13
CASIHLTNYGYTF
>NA|TRBV9|16
CASSATGALIHNEQFF
>TRBD2|TRBV5-1|14
CASSPGGTEETQYF
>TRBD2|TRBV19|15
CASTRTSGGEETQYF
>TRBD2|TRBV5-1|14
CASSPETSLGAQYF
>NA|TRBV6-2/TRBV6-3|15
CASSYSPGESYGYTF
>NA|TRBV20-1|16
CSARSYVGQSYNEQFF
>NA|TRBV20-1|13
CSASTASNEKLFF
>NA|TRBV5-1|15
CASASAGRGSYEQYF
>TRBD2|TRBV6-5|16
CASSPGTGTSGYEQYF
>NA|TRBV5-1|15
CASSPLDSSNQPQHF
>TRBD2|TRBV7-2|14
CASGGEVGTGELFF
>NA|TRBV20-1|16
CSARDLGAPNTGELFF
>NA|TRBV20-1|12
CSARSGAREQFF
>NA|TRBV5-1|16
CASSLVLAASTDTQYF
>NA|TRBV4-1|15
CASSPQSESTDTQYF
>TRBD2|TRBV5-1|17
CASSSLGGTRSTDTQYF
>TRBD2|TRBV10-3|16
CAIKTSGGQRSGELFF
>TRBD2|TRBV7-9|17
CASSSLGGGALFGELFF